This T cell receptor (beta chain) was sequenced for a study of blood T cell repertoires in COVID-19. Study information: From the United States, Italy and Spain came samples of acute and convalescent COVID-19. T cells, B-cell-depleted T cells, or PBMCs supplied cDNA or gDNA.

Original handling: Estimation of nucleated cell counts was performed using reference gene primer amplification. TCRdb keeps only in-frame clones here, not all; method: immunoSEQ multiplex PCR. That table supplies the V and J calls and clone size; D and trimming were determined from the DNA. This table has tens of thousands of clones, roughly four fifths appearing once. CDR1 is MDHEN and CDR2 is SYDVKM in the germline V gene. This CDR3 has 14 residues. V gave up 3 bases and J gave up 1 base, with 9 bases separating them. The specimen sequenced was peripheral blood. The TCR originated in a man between 65 and 85 years old with acute or convalescent COVID-19. The V and J genes are TRBV28 and TRBJ1-1; D is unclear. For the CDR3, the DNA is TGTGCCAGCAGTTTTCCCGGGGAGAACACTGAAGCTTTCTTT. Translating gives CASSFPGENTEAFF.